The following is a TCR beta chain sequence with its context. Its antigen remains undetermined. No base-level quality is on record; no much larger clone is a single base apart. The CDR1 and CDR2 encoded by the germline V gene are SQVTM and ANQGSEA. The CDR3 covers 15 residues, taking in both the cysteine and the phenylalanine. The CDR3 DNA has 45 bases and is translated from base 1. V gives up 0 bases and J gives up 0 bases, and the segment between their germline ends measures 10 bases. The data were obtained in a study of blood T cells in healthy people across ages (dated by TCRdb to 2014 to 2015). General notes on the study: Template switching captured roughly one uniquely barcoded TCR beta cDNA molecule per two T cells in model experiments. The study measured age-related changes in TCR beta repertoire diversity using deep sequencing normalized with unique cDNA molecular identifiers. The donors were divided into four age groups: young (average about 16 years), middle-aged (about 39), aged (about 61) and long-lived (roughly 82). To avoid experimental bias, donors of different ages were distributed randomly across sequencing lanes. Using the same blood draw, the study looked at two additional independent replicas of 1 million unique cDNA reads for two donors, one aged 18 to 30 and the other aged 80 or older.

Results the study describes overall, beyond this receptor: Compared with the aged group, more naive CD4+ T cells, fewer expanded clones and increased TCR diversity were shown by the long-lived group, suggesting age selection. Observed TCR beta diversity per million T cells fell roughly linearly with age, and a significant reduction was already apparent by age roughly 40. The CMV infection status of donors was not known, potentially confounding age-related changes in expanded clonotypes. Conclusive comparison of naive and antigen-experienced compartments was prevented by the profiling of bulk unsorted PBMCs. Estimates of total diversity based on one million sequenced T cells were considered lower bounds and underestimates. A strong correlation was found between observed TCR beta diversity and the percentage of naive T cells measured by flow cytometry.

Library preparation was by 5' RACE. A second 7 to 11 cycle PCR used a sample-barcoded 5' primer and a J-beta primer mix. Each TCR beta cDNA molecule received a unique molecular identifier from a template-switch 5' adaptor carrying 12 random nucleotides. At least 2.5 million CDR3-containing paired-end reads were obtained from each sample. First-strand cDNA was synthesized from all RNA with the Mint cDNA synthesis kit, primed by a TRBC-specific oligonucleotide. Following uracil-DNA glycosylase treatment, all cDNA underwent a first 18-cycle PCR with the universal primers M1SS and BC2_uni_R. On the authors' methods: For normalization, 1 million high-quality reads, each with a distinct molecular identifier, were randomly selected from each sample. Reads with shared molecular identifiers were discarded instead of being binned into consensus sequences. MiTCR, with a Q25 quality threshold and the strictest error-elimination algorithm, was used for CDR3 identification, clonotype clustering and error correction. A nonparametric unseen species model with Euler transformation was used to estimate a lower bound on total TCR beta diversity. TCRdb cleaned the public reads at Q25 with fastp, built clones with MiXCR and kept in-frame beta chains. Each CDR3 protein gets just one entry, which takes the most common genes and DNA from the rows behind it. Here the V and J calls rest on TCRdb's processing, not on the authors' analysis. Here the sample has approximately 2,000,000 distinct CDR3 sequences; 35% to 50% occur a single time. The leading ten clones occupy 23% of the sample.

The approximately 40 donors, aged about 6 to 95 years, were systemically healthy Caucasian individuals from Russia. Each donor gave roughly 9 milliliters of peripheral blood, drawn into EDTA-treated Vacutainer tubes. Ficoll-Paque density-gradient centrifugation was used to isolate PBMCs, with at least 6 million obtained per sample. Trizol reagent was used to extract total RNA from the PBMCs, yielding at least 5.5 micrograms per sample. For every donor, an aliquot of PBMCs went through flow cytometry to measure the percentages of naive CD45RAhigh/CD27high T cells. The sequence is built from TRBV29-1 and TRBJ2-3, with the D segment identity uncertain. Sequenced: blood. The receptor was isolated from a human donor in good health. The DNA sequence reads TGCAGCGTTGAAGAGACTTTCACTAGCACAGATACGCAGTATTTT. Its product reads: CSVEETFTSTDTQYF.